This T cell receptor (beta chain) was documented in a study of shared clonotypes between healthy human individuals. Overall study findings and caveats: Sorted-subset sequencing was shown by rarefaction to be incomplete despite large depth.

The CDR3 extends over 11 amino acids. CDR1 is SGHDT, CDR2 YYEEEE, per germline. Trimming removed 4 bases from V and 6 bases from J, with 7 bases in between. Remarks on this clone: What it binds is not known.

The assay ran at deep level. Original handling: ImmunoSEQ junction-only sequences lacked quality scores, so their filtering differed. The method was immunoSEQ multiplex PCR; TCRdb's version includes in-frame clones alone and lacks a portion of them. The V and J calls and clone size are taken from that table; D and trimming were inferred from the DNA. This table has approximately 2.3 million clones, about 92% appearing once. The V and J genes are TRBV5-6 and TRBJ1-1; unclear D gene. The receptor was derived from a young man in good health. Some clones in this sample may be carry-over from other donors' samples. Material for sequencing was naive CD4+ T cells from PBMCs. Subset denoted: CD45RA+ positively selected. The CDR3 nucleotides read TGTGCCAGCAGCCTGGAGGCTGAAGCTTTCTTT. Protein sequence: CASSLEAEAFF.